This is a list of T cell receptor beta chains from one sample in a study of blood T cells in healthy people across ages. TCRdb passed the 5' RACE reads through MiXCR, listing each CDR3 protein once. This table holds roughly 1.9 million distinct CDR3 sequences, approximately 40% found once. Sequenced sample: blood. These receptors came from a human donor in good health. Both conserved end residues are part of each CDR3. The D gene is left open where the match is weak. Clone size is stated in some rows and not others, as once, few, many or a class when expanded.

J gene	V gene	D gene	clone size	CDR3 protein	CDR3 DNA
TRBJ2-5	TRBV7-2	TRBD2	many	CASSLGGTETQYF	TGCGCCAGCAGCTTGGGGGGGACGGAGACCCAGTACTTC
TRBJ1-4	TRBV20-1	TRBD1	NA	CSAPRQGAHEKPFF	TGCAGTGCTCCTAGACAGGGGGCTCATGAAAAACCGTTTTTT
TRBJ2-1	TRBV9	NA	NA	CASSVGTDYNEQFF	TGTGCCAGCAGCGTAGGTACAGACTACAATGAGCAGTTCTTC
TRBJ2-2	TRBV12-3/TRBV12-4	NA	NA	CASYEGGVGELFF	TGTGCCAGCTACGAGGGGGGGGTCGGGGAGCTGTTTTTT
TRBJ1-1	TRBV7-3	NA	few	CASRVTFGTEAFF	TGTGCCAGCAGGGTGACCTTTGGCACTGAAGCTTTCTTT
TRBJ2-5	TRBV5-1	TRBD1	once	CASSLPGTGRETQYF	TGCGCCAGCAGCTTACCCGGGACAGGGAGAGAGACCCAGTACTTC
TRBJ1-1	TRBV7-9	NA	NA	CASRRQVGGNTEAFF	TGTGCCAGCAGACGACAGGTAGGGGGGAACACTGAAGCTTTCTTT
TRBJ1-2	TRBV11-2	NA	few	CASSDSNFNYGYTF	TGTGCCAGCAGCGACTCCAATTTTAACTATGGCTACACCTTC
TRBJ1-5	TRBV10-3	TRBD1	NA	CAIRERGQGIPQHF	TGTGCCATCAGGGAGAGGGGACAGGGGATACCCCAGCATTTT
TRBJ1-1	TRBV20-1	NA	NA	CSAGRGLNTEAFF	TGCAGTGCTGGACGGGGCTTGAACACTGAAGCTTTCTTT
TRBJ1-2	TRBV7-9	NA	NA	CASSFSEGDYTF	TGTGCCAGCAGCTTTTCAGAAGGGGACTACACCTTC
TRBJ2-7	TRBV27	NA	NA	CASSSRQDSGAYEQYF	TGTGCCAGCAGTTCACGACAGGATTCGGGGGCCTACGAGCAGTACTTC
TRBJ1-5	TRBV20-1	TRBD1	NA	CSARDPLRDRGWGSNQPQHF	TGCAGTGCTAGAGATCCGTTACGGGACAGGGGTTGGGGTAGCAATCAGCCCCAGCATTTT
TRBJ1-2	TRBV7-2	TRBD1	NA	CASSTQTGGAFGYTF	TGTGCCAGCAGCACTCAGACAGGGGGCGCGTTTGGCTACACCTTC
TRBJ1-2	TRBV20-1	NA	many	CSAPSDRGYGYTF	TGCAGTGCCCCCTCGGACCGGGGCTATGGCTACACCTTC
TRBJ2-1	TRBV12-3/TRBV12-4	NA	NA	CACSLSPSSNEQFF	TGTGCCTGCAGTTTAAGTCCGAGCTCCAATGAGCAGTTCTTC
TRBJ1-2	TRBV27	TRBD1	few	CASSFGTGTLLDGYTF	TGTGCCAGCAGTTTCGGGACAGGGACACTTCTCGATGGCTACACCTTC
TRBJ1-2	TRBV7-2	NA	NA	CASSPTTTGRHYGYTF	TGTGCCAGCAGCCCCACAACTACAGGGCGCCACTATGGCTACACCTTC
TRBJ2-3	TRBV6-5	TRBD1	NA	CASSRGGQGLADTQYF	TGTGCCAGCAGTCGGGGGGGACAGGGGTTGGCAGATACGCAGTATTTT
TRBJ2-1	TRBV14	NA	NA	CASSQHSSEQFF	TGTGCCAGCAGCCAGCATTCCAGTGAGCAGTTCTTC
TRBJ2-3	TRBV20-1	NA	few	CSARAGSPATQYF	TGCAGTGCTAGAGCCGGGTCTCCGGCTACGCAGTATTTT
TRBJ2-3	TRBV20-1	NA	few	CSALRDVVVDTQYF	TGCAGTGCCCTGAGGGACGTGGTGGTAGATACGCAGTATTTT
TRBJ2-4	TRBV6-2/TRBV6-3	NA	once	CVSSYGVGQYF	TGTGTCAGCAGTTACGGGGTCGGGCAGTACTTC
TRBJ1-1	TRBV5-1	NA	NA	CASSLEVAGAFEAFF	TGCGCCAGCAGCTTGGAAGTGGCAGGGGCGTTTGAAGCTTTCTTT
TRBJ1-5	TRBV12-3/TRBV12-4	NA	NA	CASSFVVGGNQPQHF	TGTGCCAGCAGTTTTGTAGTTGGGGGCAATCAGCCCCAGCATTTT
TRBJ2-3	TRBV7-2	TRBD2	few	CASSFVAGGGDTQYF	TGTGCCAGCAGCTTCGTAGCGGGGGGTGGCGATACGCAGTATTTT
TRBJ2-1	TRBV6-2/TRBV6-3	NA	few	CASSRPTWGHNEQFF	TGTGCCAGCAGCCGCCCGACTTGGGGCCACAATGAGCAGTTCTTC
TRBJ2-5	TRBV2	NA	NA	CASSNEYQETQYF	TGTGCCAGCAGTAACGAGTACCAAGAGACCCAGTACTTC
TRBJ2-2	TRBV5-1	TRBD1	NA	CASSDGGTGGESGELFF	TGCGCCAGCAGCGACGGTGGGACAGGGGGCGAATCCGGGGAGCTGTTTTTT
TRBJ2-1	TRBV20-1	NA	many	CSARDFPEQFF	TGCAGTGCTAGAGATTTCCCCGAGCAGTTCTTC
TRBJ2-1	TRBV25-1	NA	NA	CASSGVESSYNEQFF	TGTGCCAGCAGTGGGGTGGAGAGCTCCTACAATGAGCAGTTCTTC
TRBJ2-1	TRBV9	TRBD1	NA	CASSVAGQGLSYNEQFF	TGTGCCAGCAGCGTAGCGGGACAGGGCCTCTCCTACAATGAGCAGTTCTTC
TRBJ2-1	TRBV6-1	TRBD2	few	CASRVSGLYNEQFF	TGTGCCAGCAGAGTTTCGGGACTATACAATGAGCAGTTCTTC
TRBJ2-3	TRBV7-2	NA	NA	CASSSSPLRFFSTDTRYF	TGTGCCAGCAGCTCTTCACCCCTCAGGTTTTTTTCCACAGATACGCGGTATTTT
TRBJ2-1	TRBV3-1	NA	few	CASSTRAPWNEQFF	TGTGCCAGCAGTACCAGGGCCCCATGGAATGAGCAGTTCTTC
TRBJ2-5	TRBV4-2	NA	NA	CASSQDLIRQETQYF	TGTGCCAGCAGCCAAGATCTCATCAGACAAGAGACCCAGTACTTC
TRBJ2-3	TRBV29-1	TRBD2	many	CSVAYVGLVLVTDTQYF	TGCAGCGTTGCCTATGTTGGACTAGTGTTAGTCACAGATACGCAGTATTTT
TRBJ1-2	TRBV20-1	NA	few	CNTYGGNIGGYTF	TGCAATACATATGGGGGAAACATTGGTGGCTACACCTTC
TRBJ2-1	TRBV15	TRBD1	few	CATSRKGQGLGNEQFF	TGTGCCACCAGCAGAAAGGGACAGGGCTTGGGTAATGAGCAGTTCTTC
TRBJ2-3	TRBV15	TRBD1	NA	CATSTPDREASDTQYF	TGTGCCACCAGCACCCCGGACAGGGAGGCATCAGATACGCAGTATTTT
TRBJ1-1	TRBV12-3/TRBV12-4	NA	few	CASSFRGAEAFF	TGTGCCAGCAGTTTCAGGGGCGCTGAAGCTTTCTTT
TRBJ2-7	TRBV27	NA	few	CASSLEGTFFYEQYF	TGTGCCAGCAGTTTAGAAGGGACATTTTTCTACGAGCAGTACTTC
TRBJ2-3	TRBV29-1	TRBD2	NA	CSAESALAGGSDTQYF	TGCAGCGCTGAGTCTGCACTAGCGGGGGGGTCAGATACGCAGTATTTT
TRBJ1-4	TRBV6-5	TRBD1	NA	CASGSAGTGNEKLFF	TGTGCCAGCGGCTCCGCCGGGACAGGGAATGAAAAACTGTTTTTT
TRBJ2-7	TRBV20-1	NA	NA	CSASLTGSPYEQYF	TGCAGTGCTAGCTTAACAGGGTCCCCCTACGAGCAGTACTTC
TRBJ1-1	TRBV6-6	TRBD1	NA	CASSRRQGTLGGTEAFF	TGTGCCAGCAGTCGACGACAGGGGACCCTAGGCGGCACTGAAGCTTTCTTT
TRBJ2-5	TRBV15	TRBD2	NA	CATSILAGGETQYF	TGTGCCACCAGCATTTTAGCGGGGGGAGAGACCCAGTACTTC
TRBJ2-5	TRBV20-1	TRBD2	NA	CSAREPGGRKTQYF	TGCAGTGCTAGAGAGCCGGGGGGGCGCAAGACCCAGTACTTC
TRBJ1-4	TRBV7-9	NA	NA	CASSLNTGEKLFF	TGTGCCAGCAGCTTAAACACTGGGGAAAAACTGTTTTTT
TRBJ2-4	TRBV6-2/TRBV6-3	NA	NA	CASGRGPTFEQYF	TGTGCCAGCGGGCGGGGGCCGACCTTTGAGCAGTACTTC
TRBJ2-1	TRBV4-2	NA	NA	CASSRGSGNYNEQFF	TGTGCCAGCAGCCGAGGGTCCGGAAACTACAATGAGCAGTTCTTC
TRBJ2-7	TRBV20-1	NA	NA	CSARDVSGNEQYF	TGCAGTGCTAGAGATGTTTCGGGGAACGAGCAGTACTTC
TRBJ2-5	TRBV7-2	NA	NA	CASSYQGGGETQYF	TGTGCCAGCAGCTACCAGGGAGGGGGAGAGACCCAGTACTTC
TRBJ1-1	TRBV7-2	NA	few	CASSLFGGASTEAFF	TGTGCCAGCAGCTTATTTGGAGGGGCGTCCACTGAAGCTTTCTTT
TRBJ2-2	TRBV20-1	NA	once	CSASSITENTGELFF	TGCAGTGCTAGTAGCATTACGGAGAACACCGGGGAGCTGTTTTTT
TRBJ1-2	TRBV28	NA	NA	CASSPLGGGFYGYTF	TGTGCCAGCAGCCCCTTGGGTGGGGGCTTCTATGGCTACACCTTC
TRBJ2-3	TRBV7-6	TRBD2	NA	CASSLLAASGGGMDTQYF	TGTGCCAGCAGTCTCCTTGCGGCTAGCGGGGGAGGGATGGATACGCAGTATTTT
TRBJ2-7	TRBV5-1	NA	NA	CASSWGGMSYEQYF	TGCGCCAGTAGCTGGGGAGGCATGTCCTACGAGCAGTACTTC